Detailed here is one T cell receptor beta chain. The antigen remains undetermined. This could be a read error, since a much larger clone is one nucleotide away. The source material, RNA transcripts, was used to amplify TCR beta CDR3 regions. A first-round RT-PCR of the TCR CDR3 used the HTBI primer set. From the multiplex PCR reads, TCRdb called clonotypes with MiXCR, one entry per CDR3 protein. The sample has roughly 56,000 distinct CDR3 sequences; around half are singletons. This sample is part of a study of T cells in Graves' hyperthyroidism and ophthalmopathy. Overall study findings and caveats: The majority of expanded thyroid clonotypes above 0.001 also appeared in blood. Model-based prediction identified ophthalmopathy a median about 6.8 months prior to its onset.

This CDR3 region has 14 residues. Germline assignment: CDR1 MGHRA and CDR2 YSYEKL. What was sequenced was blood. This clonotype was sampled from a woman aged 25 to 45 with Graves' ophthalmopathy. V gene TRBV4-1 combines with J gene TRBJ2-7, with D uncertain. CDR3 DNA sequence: TGCGCCAGCAGCCAGGGATCGAGCGCCTACGGGCAGTACTTC. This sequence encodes CASSQGSSAYGQYF.